The 13 T cell receptor beta chains given below trace back to one sample, sequenced in a study of CD8 T cells in ankylosing spondylitis. Study results and limitations: Characteristic, it appeared, of ankylosing spondylitis blood was a TCR beta motif of eight highly homologous variants.

TCRdb re-analysed the 5' RACE reads in MiXCR, keeping a single row per CDR3 protein. This sample yields 390,000 or so distinct CDR3 sequences, of which about a fifth are seen a single time; roughly a sixth belongs to the top ten. Antigen specificity for these receptors is unknown. The sequenced material came from blood, either unsorted or a sorted T cell fraction (not recorded which). These receptors all come from a male donor with ankylosing spondylitis.

CDR3 amino acids: CSGGTSGLLQETQYF. Here the CDR3 DNA reads TGCAGTGGAGGGACTAGCGGATTATTACAAGAGACCCAGTACTTC. The chain has TRBV20-1 and TRBJ2-5; 11 positions match TRBD2. V shed 7 bases and J 2 bases; nucleotides not matched to a gene: 9. The CDR3 loop spans 15 amino acids. Germline V gene sequence: CDR1 DFQATT, CDR2 SNEGSKA (reference sequence).

The J gene is TRBJ2-7, the V gene TRBV27; 7 bases line up with TRBD2. Germline lookup yields CDR1 MNHEY and CDR2 SMNVEV (reference sequence). V lost 6 bases, J lost 5 bases, and 16 bases stayed unmatched. This CDR3 has 16 amino acids. The CDR3 coding sequence is TGTGCCAGCAGCACCGGGAGAACGGGAGGCTTCAACGAGCAGTACTTC. Translated, it gives CASSTGRTGGFNEQYF.

The chain recombines TRBV5-1 with TRBJ1-5; D unclear. The CDR3 is 15 amino acids. V lost 0 bases and J lost 6, with 13 bases in between. Germline V gene data show CDR1 as SGHRS and CDR2 as YFSETQ. CDR3 protein: CASSLEGAGSQPQHF. DNA of the CDR3: TGCGCCAGCAGCTTGGAGGGTGCGGGGTCTCAGCCCCAGCATTTT.

CDR3 bases: TGTGCCATCAGTGAGAGGCCGGGGTCACCCCTCCACTTT. This gives the protein CAISERPGSPLHF. This chain connects TRBV10-3 to TRBJ1-6; D ambiguous. The germline V gene encodes CDR1 ENHRY and CDR2 SYGVKD. V was trimmed by 2 bases and J by 10 bases, leaving 9 bases between them. The CDR3 runs 13 residues.

V is TRBV18 and J is TRBJ1-4, with 7 nucleotides matching TRBD1. Germline CDR1 is KGHSH and CDR2 is LQKENI. CDR3 size: 13 residues. The junction had 8 bases not matched to a gene; V was cut back by 3 bases and J by 13 bases. This CDR3 is CASSPGQPVGLFF. The DNA for the CDR3 is TGTGCCAGCTCACCGGGACAGCCCGTGGGACTGTTTTTT.

The rearrangement joins TRBV7-2 to TRBJ2-3, with TRBD2 matching 10 bases. In germline, CDR1 is SGHTA, CDR2 FQGNSA. Germline trimming cut 3 bases from V and 1 base from J; bases unmatched to any gene: 7. The CDR3 covers 17 residues. The chain's CDR3 is CASSLFSSGSGTDTQYF. The CDR3 nucleotides read TGTGCCAGCAGCTTGTTCTCTAGCGGGAGTGGCACAGATACGCAGTATTTT. The entire variable domain, with the rest obtained from reference TRBV7-2 and TRBJ2-3, is as follows: GAGVSQSPSNKVTEKGKDVELRCDPISGHTALYWYRQSLGQGLEFLIYFQGNSAPDKSGLPSDRFSAERTGGSVSTLTIQRTQQEDSAVYLCASSLFSSGSGTDTQYFGPGTRLTVL.

Comments on this clonotype: Germline is not matched at one junction end, which may reflect a read error. V and J are TRBV7-2 and TRBJ2-7; 9 nucleotides match TRBD1. Germline CDR1 and CDR2: SGHTA and FQGNSA. The CDR3 contains 12 residues. The CDR3 reads CASSLVAGTGIF. DNA for the CDR3: TGTGCCAGCAGCTTAGTTGCGGGGACAGGGATCTTC.

This clonotype has only one observation. The chain links TRBV6-5 to TRBJ2-5; 12 bases align to TRBD2. Trimming removed 4 bases from V and 5 bases from J; junction bases left unmatched: 5. The CDR3 contains 15 residues. The V gene's germline CDR1 is MNHEY and CDR2 SVGAGI. The CDR3 coding sequence is TGTGCCAGCAGTTCTAGCGGGAGGGCCTTTGAGACCCAGTACTTC. This sequence encodes CASSSSGRAFETQYF.

The V and J genes are TRBV27 and TRBJ2-7; D tentatively fits TRBD1 or TRBD2 (7 bases each). From germline, CDR1 is MNHEY and CDR2 SMNVEV (reference sequence). V shed 5 bases and J shed 2 bases, with 13 bases lying between them. The CDR3 has 14 residues. The CDR3 bases are TGTGCCAGCAGTCCCAGGGGGGGTGCCTACGAGCAGTACTTC. Protein product: CASSPRGGAYEQYF.

The gene calls are TRBV28 and TRBJ2-7; D remains unclear. The CDR3 has 13 residues. CDR1 is MDHEN, CDR2 SYDVKM, per germline. Trimming took 3 bases from V and 2 from J, leaving 8 bases between them. CDR3 DNA: TGTGCCAGCAGTTTCGTAGGCCCCTACGAGCAGTACTTC. Translation: CASSFVGPYEQYF.

This clonotype was found a few times. The rearrangement joins TRBV20-1 to TRBJ1-1; the match to TRBD1 covers 8 bases. Germline V gives CDR1 DFQATT, CDR2 SNEGSKA (reference sequence). J gave up 1 base and V 0 bases, and 7 bases lay outside the gene matches. The CDR3 consists of 16 residues. The DNA of the CDR3 is TGCAGTGCTAGAGATCCACGGACAGGGCCGAACACTGAAGCTTTCTTT. Protein product: CSARDPRTGPNTEAFF.

Only a few counts were recorded for this clonotype. V is TRBV9 and J is TRBJ2-4; no clear D. V was shortened by 4 bases and J by 0 bases, with 11 bases between the two germline ends. This CDR3 has 15 amino acids. Per the germline V gene, CDR1 is SGDLS and CDR2 is YYNGEE. Here the CDR3 reads CASSTDLLAKNIQYF. The CDR3 bases are TGTGCCAGCAGCACGGATCTTCTAGCCAAAAACATTCAGTACTTC.

CDR3 coding DNA: TGTGCCAGCAGTTCCCCAGGGGGGGGCTCCTACGAGCAGTACTTC. It translates to CASSSPGGGSYEQYF. V and J are TRBV6-2 or TRBV6-3 and TRBJ2-7; D is possibly TRBD1 or TRBD2 (7 bases each). Per the germline V gene, CDR1 is MNHEY and CDR2 is SVGEGT. V was shortened by 4 bases and J by 0 bases, with 13 bases between the two germline ends. CDR3 size: 15 residues.